This entry describes one TCR beta chain. Its antigen is currently unknown. The source of the sample is a study of persistence of HIV-infected CD4 T cells. Study-level background: Antigen stimulation activated a lower proportion of cells, more of them memory, than anti-CD3/anti-CD28 stimulation. Study findings and constraints: TCRbeta richness was lower in CMV- and Gag-responding cells than in anti-CD3/anti-CD28-responding cells. Antigen-responding cells were enriched for degenerate expanded CDR3beta sequences.

The libraries were made with immunoSEQ version 4 in survey mode. Repertoires were generated with immunoSEQ multiplex PCR, while TCRdb's copy carries only in-frame clones and drops some. The table has roughly 45,000 clones, about 89% seen once. The CDR3 length is 11 residues. Germline values: CDR1 DFQATT, CDR2 SNEGSKA (reference sequence). V lost 5 bases and J lost 6, with 11 bases in between. Nonspecific anti-CD3/anti-CD28 bead stimulation represents the broad CD4+ T cell repertoire. Sorting selected CD4+ T cells upregulating both CD40 ligand and CD69. Stimulated PBMCs had first been depleted of CD8+ T cells.

The rearrangement joins TRBV20-1 to TRBJ2-7, with unresolved D. This specimen consisted of CD4+ T cells sorted from PBMCs after roughly 18-hour stimulation, obtained from a patient who received antiretroviral therapy. This TCR derives from an adult man with HIV who was CMV-seropositive. The CDR3 spells CSAYREGEQYF. The CDR3 bases are TGCAGTGCTTATAGGGAAGGCGAGCAGTACTTC.